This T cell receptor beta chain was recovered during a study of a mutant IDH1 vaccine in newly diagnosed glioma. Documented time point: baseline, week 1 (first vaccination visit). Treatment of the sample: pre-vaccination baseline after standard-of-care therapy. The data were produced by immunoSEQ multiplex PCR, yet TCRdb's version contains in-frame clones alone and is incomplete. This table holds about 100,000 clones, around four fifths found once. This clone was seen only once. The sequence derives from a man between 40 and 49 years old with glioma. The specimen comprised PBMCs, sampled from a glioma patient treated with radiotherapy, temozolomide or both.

CDR3 loop: CASSPQTGGYTNEKLFF. The CDR3, as DNA: TGTGCCAGCAGCCCCCAAACAGGGGGCTATACGAATGAAAAACTGTTTTTT. The rearrangement joins TRBV5-6 to TRBJ1-4; 9 bases fit TRBD1. The CDR3 is 17 residues long. Germline CDR1 SGHDT, CDR2 YYEEEE. Trimming cost V 4 bases and J 5 bases; bases outside gene matches: 12.